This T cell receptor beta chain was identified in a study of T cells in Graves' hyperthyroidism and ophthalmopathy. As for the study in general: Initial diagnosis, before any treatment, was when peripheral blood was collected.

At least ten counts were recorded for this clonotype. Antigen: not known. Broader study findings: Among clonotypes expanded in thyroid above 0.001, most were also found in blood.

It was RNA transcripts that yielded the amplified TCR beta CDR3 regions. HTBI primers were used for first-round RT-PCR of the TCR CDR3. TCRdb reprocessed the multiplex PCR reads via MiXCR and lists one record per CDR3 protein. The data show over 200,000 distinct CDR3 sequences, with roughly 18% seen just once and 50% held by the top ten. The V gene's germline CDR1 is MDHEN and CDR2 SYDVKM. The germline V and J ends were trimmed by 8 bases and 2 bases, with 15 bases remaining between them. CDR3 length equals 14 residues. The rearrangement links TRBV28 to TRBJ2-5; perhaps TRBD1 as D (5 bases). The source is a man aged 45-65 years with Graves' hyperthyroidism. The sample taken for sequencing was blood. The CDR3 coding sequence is TGTGCCAGCTCAAAAGACAGCCCGCAAGAGACCCAGTACTTC. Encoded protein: CASSKDSPQETQYF.